Below, one TCR beta chain is given with its context. The assay was immunoSEQ multiplex PCR, and TCRdb's table has in-frame clones only and misses some. The repertoire holds more than 120,000 clones, with around 89% as singletons. The data belong to a study of blood T cell repertoires in COVID-19. The clonotype originates from a human donor in a cohort sampled during active COVID-19. Sequencing was carried out using peripheral blood.

The CDR3 nucleotides are TGTGCCAGCAGCTCCTCCGGGACACCTACCTACGAGCAGTACTTC. It is translated as CASSSSGTPTYEQYF. V and J are TRBV5-4 and TRBJ2-7; possibly TRBD1 for D (6 bases). Trimming took off 3 bases at V and 2 bases at J, with 15 bases between the two ends. CDR3 size: 15 residues. CDR1 SGHNT and CDR2 YYREEE come from the germline V gene (reference sequence). Filled out from reference TRBV5-4 and TRBJ2-7, the complete variable domain reads ETGVTQSPTHLIKTRGQQVTLRCSSQSGHNTVSWYQQALGQGPQFIFQYYREEENGRGNFPPRFSGLQFPNYSSELNVNALELDDSALYLCASSSSGTPTYEQYFGPGTRLTVT.